The next 29 T cell receptor beta chains were all read from a single sample in a study of blood T cell repertoires in COVID-19 (dated by TCRdb to 2018 to 2020). The method behind the library was the immunoSEQ multiplex PCR assay. The clones in this table, taken by TCRdb from immuneACCESS, are in-frame only. Not every clone is retained; where verified, under half of the shortfall comes from an unresolved V gene, and the cause of the rest is unknown. The sample yields more than 100,000 clones; about 88% were counted once. The top ten clonotypes cover approximately 2.4% of the sample. The source material was PBMCs or T cells enriched from blood (not recorded which). The receptors stem from a man aged 40-55 years with acute COVID-19.

Remarks on this clone: Compared with germline, one end of the junction differs, possibly owing to a read error. V gene TRBV5-1 combines with J gene TRBJ1-5, with D possibly TRBD1 on 5 matching bases. CDR3 length: 16 amino acids. Germline V gene data show CDR1 as SGHRS and CDR2 as YFSETQ. The CDR3 DNA reads as TGCGCCAGCAGCTTGGTTCCGGGGGATAGCGATCAGCCCCAGCATTTT. Translated: CASSLVPGDSDQPQHF.

V gene TRBV19 combines with J gene TRBJ2-4, with D possibly being TRBD1 (6 bases). Trimming removed 5 bases from V and 4 bases from J, with 15 bases in between. From germline, CDR1 is LNHDA and CDR2 SQIVND (reference sequence). The CDR3 is 15 residues long. The CDR3: CASSSQGKGKNIQYF. The CDR3 DNA reads as TGTGCCAGTAGTTCTCAGGGGAAAGGAAAAAACATTCAGTACTTC. Filled out from reference TRBV19 and TRBJ2-4, the complete variable domain reads DGGITQSPKYLFRKEGQNVTLSCEQNLNHDAMYWYRQDPGQGLRLIYYSQIVNDFQKGDIAEGYSVSREKKESFPLTVTSAQKNPTAFYLCASSSQGKGKNIQYFGAGTRLSVL.

V and J are TRBV27 and TRBJ1-2, with D perhaps TRBD1 (5 bases). Germline V lookup: CDR1 MNHEY, CDR2 SMNVEV (reference sequence). This CDR3 region has 13 residues. Trimming removed 4 bases from V and 8 bases from J, with 14 bases in between. Written as DNA, the CDR3 is TGTGCCAGCAGTTCCGCCAGGGTTTTGGGCTACACCTTC. This translates into CASSSARVLGYTF.

The V and J genes are TRBV18 and TRBJ2-7; TRBD2 agrees at 9 bases. The CDR3 length is 13 residues. Germline V gene data show CDR1 as KGHSH and CDR2 as LQKENI. V lost 4 bases to trimming and J lost 6 bases; unmatched junction nucleotides: 4. CDR3 nucleotides: TGTGCCAGCTCACGCGCGGGGGGGATCGAGCAGTACTTC. This encodes CASSRAGGIEQYF.

This chain uses TRBV2 with TRBJ2-2; 7 bases align to TRBD1. The CDR3 totals 15 residues. The V gene end was trimmed by 2 bases and the J gene end by 7 bases; junction bases not matched to a gene: 7. Germline loops: CDR1 SNHLY, CDR2 FYNNEI. The CDR3 coding sequence is TGTGCCAGCAGTGAACAGGGGGTGGAAGGCGGGGAGCTGTTTTTT. This gives the protein CASSEQGVEGGELFF. The full variable domain, rest sourced from reference TRBV2 and TRBJ2-2, is EPEVTQTPSHQVTQMGQEVILRCVPISNHLYFYWYRQILGQKVEFLVSFYNNEISEKSEIFDDQFSVERPDGSNFTLKIRSTKLEDSAMYFCASSEQGVEGGELFFGEGSRLTVL.

This chain connects TRBV12-3 or TRBV12-4 to TRBJ1-1; D uncertain. The CDR3 sequence is 13 residues long. With 5 bases removed from V and 1 base from J, the gap between germline ends came to 8 bases. The CDR3: CASSGPGNTEAFF. The CDR3 DNA follows: TGTGCCAGCAGTGGCCCAGGGAACACTGAAGCTTTCTTT.

The V call is TRBV4-2, the J call TRBJ1-5; D possibly corresponds to TRBD1 (6 bases). The V and J ends lost 2 bases and 1 base respectively, with 15 bases between them. The germline gives CDR1 LGHNA, CDR2 YNFKEQ. There are 17 residues in the CDR3. CDR3 protein: CASSQPGQKNSNQPQHF. As DNA, the CDR3 is TGTGCCAGCAGCCAACCCGGACAGAAGAACAGCAATCAGCCCCAGCATTTT.

J is TRBJ2-5 and V is TRBV6-5; D perhaps matches TRBD2 (5 bases). The CDR3 loop spans 13 amino acids. Trimming cost V 7 bases and J 9 bases, with 18 bases left between them. The germline V gene has CDR1 MNHEY and CDR2 SVGAGI. Here the CDR3 reads CASTRDSFGAQYF. The DNA of the CDR3 is TGTGCCAGCACTCGAGACTCGTTCGGGGCCCAGTACTTC.

The J gene is TRBJ2-7, the V gene TRBV9; 7 nucleotides agree with TRBD2. The CDR3 covers 16 residues. Germline loops: CDR1 SGDLS, CDR2 YYNGEE. The V gene end was trimmed by 0 bases and the J gene end by 0 bases; junction bases not matched to a gene: 6. CDR3 protein: CASSVEGGHPSYEQYF. CDR3 nucleotides: TGTGCCAGCAGCGTAGAGGGAGGGCACCCCTCCTACGAGCAGTACTTC.

This clone has more than one count but fewer than ten. V gene TRBV19 combines with J gene TRBJ2-1, with D perhaps TRBD2 (6 bases). This CDR3 has 19 residues. Trimming took 3 bases from V and 6 from J, leaving 27 bases between them. Germline V lookup: CDR1 LNHDA, CDR2 SQIVND (reference sequence). The CDR3 here is CASSIEHPSALARGNEQFF. The CDR3, as DNA: TGTGCCAGTAGTATCGAACACCCCTCCGCCCTAGCGAGGGGCAATGAGCAGTTCTTC.

The rearrangement joins TRBV27 to TRBJ2-2; 9 nucleotides match TRBD1. Per germline, CDR1 MNHEY and CDR2 SMNVEV (reference sequence). V was clipped by 6 bases and J by 6 bases; unmatched bases: 8. The CDR3 is made up of 15 amino acids. CDR3 DNA: TGTGCCAGCAGCCGGGACAGGGTAGTGGCCGGGGAGCTGTTTTTT. This sequence encodes CASSRDRVVAGELFF.

The chain carries TRBV7-2 and TRBJ1-2; TRBD1 matches 9 bases. Germline V gives CDR1 SGHTA, CDR2 FQGNSA. The CDR3 is 14 amino acids. Trimming cost V 5 bases and J 8 bases; bases outside gene matches: 9. The CDR3 is CASSKVQGAEGYTF. The CDR3 DNA reads as TGTGCCAGCAGCAAGGTACAGGGGGCGGAAGGCTACACCTTC. Full variable domain (remainder filled in from reference TRBV7-2 and TRBJ1-2): GAGVSQSPSNKVTEKGKDVELRCDPISGHTALYWYRQSLGQGLEFLIYFQGNSAPDKSGLPSDRFSAERTGGSVSTLTIQRTQQEDSAVYLCASSKVQGAEGYTFGSGTRLTVV.

The V gene is TRBV9, the J gene TRBJ2-3, with D possibly TRBD2 on 6 matching bases. This CDR3 is 17 amino acids long. Germline loops: CDR1 SGDLS, CDR2 YYNGEE. Deletions cut 4 bases from V and 2 bases from J, with 20 bases between. CDR3: CASSPRGAFVTTDTQYF. CDR3 nucleotide sequence: TGTGCCAGCAGCCCCCGCGGGGCTTTCGTTACCACAGATACGCAGTATTTT. The full variable domain, with the rest looked up from reference TRBV9 and TRBJ2-3, is DSGVTQTPKHLITATGQRVTLRCSPRSGDLSVYWYQQSLDQGLQFLIQYYNGEERAKGNILERFSAQQFPDLHSELNLSSLELGDSALYFCASSPRGAFVTTDTQYFGPGTRLTVL.

Remarks on this clone: A read error may account for a junction end that differs from germline. The chain has TRBV7-7 and TRBJ2-3; the D gene is possibly TRBD2 (6 bases). There are 13 residues in the CDR3. Germline CDR1 is SSHAT and CDR2 is FNYEAQ (reference sequence). In DNA, the CDR3 is TGTGCTAGCAGCTCGGACTACACAGATACGCAGTATTTT. Amino acid sequence: CASSSDYTDTQYF.

The chain employs TRBV7-3 and TRBJ2-2; TRBD1 is a possible D gene (5 bases). The CDR3 runs to 14 residues. V was clipped by 4 bases and J by 4 bases, with 10 bases between them. Germline CDR1 SGHTA, CDR2 FQGTGA. As DNA, the CDR3 is TGTGCCAGCAGCTCCCAGGGTATCACCGGGGAGCTGTTTTTT. Protein product: CASSSQGITGELFF.

V and J are TRBV7-6 and TRBJ1-4; TRBD1 matches 7 bases. Germline values: CDR1 SGHVS, CDR2 FNYEAQ. With 5 bases clipped from V and 7 bases from J, the junction kept 10 bases outside the gene matches. This CDR3 is built from 15 residues. In DNA form, the CDR3 reads TGTGCCAGCAGCACCCGACAGGGTTTAGGTGAAAAACTGTTTTTT. Translating gives CASSTRQGLGEKLFF. Full variable domain (missing parts from reference TRBV7-6 and TRBJ1-4): GAGVSQSPRYKVTKRGQDVALRCDPISGHVSLYWYRQALGQGPEFLTYFNYEAQQDKSGLPNDRFSAERPEGSISTLTIQRTEQRDSAMYRCASSTRQGLGEKLFFGSGTQLSVL.

The count of this clone is one. The chain joins TRBV3-1 (or the pseudogene TRBV3-2) to TRBJ2-6; D remains ambiguous. The length of the CDR3 is 16 residues. From germline, CDR1 is LGHDT and CDR2 YNNKEL (reference sequence). Trimming took off 1 base at V and 8 bases at J, with 15 bases between the two ends. The chain's CDR3 is CASSQARVFATNVLTF. The CDR3 DNA is TGTGCCAGCAGCCAAGCCCGCGTGTTCGCGACCAACGTCCTGACTTTC.

The rearrangement joins TRBV5-8 to TRBJ2-4; TRBD1 might be the D (5 bases). CDR3 length: 16 amino acids. The V and J ends lost 3 bases and 0 bases respectively, with 13 bases between them. CDR1 SGHTS and CDR2 YDEGEE come from the germline V gene. CDR3 region: CASSSGQPLAKNIQYF. The DNA for the CDR3 is TGTGCCAGCAGCTCTGGACAACCCCTAGCCAAAAACATTCAGTACTTC.

This sequence joins TRBV19 and TRBJ1-1, with D possibly TRBD1 on 5 matching bases. Germline V gives CDR1 LNHDA, CDR2 SQIVND (reference sequence). V lost 2 bases and J lost 5, with 12 bases in between. The CDR3 loop spans 14 amino acids. The CDR3 DNA is TGTGCCAGTAGTATACCCCAGGGAAGGACTGAAGCTTTCTTT. Its translation is CASSIPQGRTEAFF. The whole variable domain, filled in from reference TRBV19 and TRBJ1-1, reads DGGITQSPKYLFRKEGQNVTLSCEQNLNHDAMYWYRQDPGQGLRLIYYSQIVNDFQKGDIAEGYSVSREKKESFPLTVTSAQKNPTAFYLCASSIPQGRTEAFFGQGTRLTVV.

Here the CDR3 DNA reads TGTGCCAGTTGCCAAGAGGTCGCGAACACTGAAGCTTTCTTT. This translates into CASCQEVANTEAFF. The V gene is TRBV19, the J gene TRBJ1-1; D is unresolved. Germline lookup yields CDR1 LNHDA and CDR2 SQIVND (reference sequence). The CDR3 runs 14 residues. V lost 8 bases and J lost 1, with 14 bases in between.

The table lists this clone with a count of one. CDR3 bases: TGCGCCAGCTCCGGGTCAGGGACAACTAATGAAAAACTGTTTTTT. The encoded protein is CASSGSGTTNEKLFF. This sequence joins TRBV5-1 and TRBJ1-4; TRBD1 is a possible D gene (5 bases). Germline V gene lookup returns CDR1 SGHRS and CDR2 YFSETQ. V lost 7 bases and J 0 bases, leaving 13 bases between the germline ends. The CDR3 contains 15 residues.

The chain couples TRBV19 to TRBJ2-4, with 9 positions matching TRBD1. Germline CDR1 reads LNHDA; CDR2 reads SQIVND (reference sequence). The V and J ends lost 8 bases and 0 bases, in that order; junction bases with no gene match: 8. This CDR3 has 16 amino acids. This CDR3 is CASHHRQGGAKNIQYF. CDR3 in DNA: TGTGCCAGTCATCATAGACAGGGGGGAGCCAAAAACATTCAGTACTTC.

In this sample, this clone turned up once. This chain links TRBV6-5 with TRBJ1-1, with 7 bases lining up with TRBD1. The V gene end was trimmed by 6 bases and the J gene end by 6 bases; junction bases not matched to a gene: 4. The germline V gene encodes CDR1 MNHEY and CDR2 SVGAGI. The CDR3 totals 12 residues. The CDR3 coding sequence is TGTGCCAGCAGATCAACAGGGGCTGAAGCTTTCTTT. Its translation is CASRSTGAEAFF.

V gene TRBV7-6 combines with J gene TRBJ2-2; the match to TRBD2 covers 11 bases. Germline V lookup: CDR1 SGHVS, CDR2 FNYEAQ. V was pared by 6 bases and J by 6 bases, with 9 bases of the junction left unmatched. The CDR3 is 16 amino acids. As DNA, the CDR3 is TGTGCCAGCAGTCGTATACTAGCGGGAGAGGCCGGGGAGCTGTTTTTT. This encodes CASSRILAGEAGELFF.

The genes are TRBV28 and TRBJ2-1, with D maybe TRBD1 (6 bases). The CDR3 runs 13 residues. The ends were cut back, 6 bases at V and 5 bases at J, with 11 bases in the middle. Germline CDR1 and CDR2: MDHEN and SYDVKM. The CDR3 loop reads CASRLQGNNEQFF. Written as DNA, the CDR3 is TGTGCCAGCAGGCTACAGGGTAACAATGAGCAGTTCTTC.

The chain employs TRBV5-1 and TRBJ2-1, with 11 bases matching TRBD2. V was clipped by 4 bases and J by 4 bases; unmatched bases: 4. Germline V gene lookup returns CDR1 SGHRS and CDR2 YFSETQ. The CDR3 runs 15 residues. The CDR3 nucleotides are TGCGCCAGCAGCAAGACTAGCGGGATTTACAATGAGCAGTTCTTC. This encodes CASSKTSGIYNEQFF.

The chain links TRBV6-5 to TRBJ2-5, with D perhaps TRBD1 (6 bases). From germline, CDR1 is MNHEY and CDR2 SVGAGI. Deletions cut 4 bases from V and 1 base from J, with 10 bases between. The CDR3 extends over 14 amino acids. CDR3 sequence (DNA): TGTGCCAGCAGTTTATGGACAGCCCAAGAGACCCAGTACTTC. It specifies CASSLWTAQETQYF.

The V call is TRBV6-1, the J call TRBJ1-2; D unclear. Germline V gives CDR1 MNHNS, CDR2 SASEGT. This CDR3 spans 13 amino acids. V gave up 3 bases and J gave up 1 base, with 6 bases separating them. CDR3 loop: CASSDDNNYGYTF. The CDR3 DNA sequence: TGTGCCAGCAGTGATGACAATAACTATGGCTACACCTTC.

This clone occurred a few times. The chain has TRBV9 and TRBJ2-1; 14 bases match TRBD2. The CDR3 consists of 18 residues. The ends lost 0 bases at V and 4 bases at J; junction bases unmatched: 6. CDR1 is SGDLS, CDR2 YYNGEE, per germline. CDR3 amino acids: CASSVAGLAGDLYNEQFF. In nucleotides, the CDR3 is TGTGCCAGCAGCGTAGCGGGACTAGCGGGAGACCTTTACAATGAGCAGTTCTTC.